The source of this T cell receptor beta chain is a study of CD8 T cells in Susac syndrome. Overall study: Susac syndrome patients were untreated, on corticosteroids with some adding intravenous immunoglobulin, or on intravenous immunoglobulin only.

When the RNA was reverse transcribed, random hexamers were used with an input of roughly 0.45 to 1 ug. TCRdb redid the calling of the immunoSEQ multiplex PCR reads with MiXCR, one entry per CDR3 protein. The sample consists of some 200,000 distinct CDR3 sequences, over 75% of them appearing once. This CDR3 has 16 amino acids. V lost 1 base, J lost 4 bases, and 8 bases stayed unmatched. The germline gives CDR1 SGHRS, CDR2 YFSETQ. The sequenced target, TCR beta, came from blood CD8+ and CD4+ T cells. Patients with Susac syndrome met diagnostic criteria defined recently for definite or probable disease. The genes are TRBV5-1 and TRBJ1-1; 9 nucleotides agree with TRBD1. The TCR comes from a human donor with Susac syndrome. The sequenced sample consisted of CD4+ T cells from PBMCs. The CDR3 DNA reads as TGCGCCAGCAGCTTGTTTCCACAGGGGGCGGGCACTGAAGCTTTCTTT. Translation: CASSLFPQGAGTEAFF.